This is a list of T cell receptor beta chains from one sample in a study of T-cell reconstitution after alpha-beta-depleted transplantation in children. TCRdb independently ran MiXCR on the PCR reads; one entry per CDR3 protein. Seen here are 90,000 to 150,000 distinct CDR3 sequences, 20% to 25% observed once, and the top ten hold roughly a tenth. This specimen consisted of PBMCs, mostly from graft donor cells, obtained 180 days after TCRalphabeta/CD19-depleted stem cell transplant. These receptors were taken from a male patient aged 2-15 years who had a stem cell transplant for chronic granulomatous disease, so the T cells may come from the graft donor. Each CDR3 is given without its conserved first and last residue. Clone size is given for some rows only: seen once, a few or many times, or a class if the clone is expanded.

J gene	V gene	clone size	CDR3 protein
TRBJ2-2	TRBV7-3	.	GPQTAGELF
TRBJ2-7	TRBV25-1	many	ASKRDDSYEQY
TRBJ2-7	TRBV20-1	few	SGGVAGDSIRSEQY
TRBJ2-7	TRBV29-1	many	SVEVSGTGNDEQY
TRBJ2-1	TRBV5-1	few	ASSLDGAGQF
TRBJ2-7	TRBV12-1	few	ASSFVSRASYEQY
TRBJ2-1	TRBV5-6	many	ASSLGLAGDYNEQF
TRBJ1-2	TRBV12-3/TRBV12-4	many	ASSAGTGLYGYT
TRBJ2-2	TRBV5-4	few	ASSLANPGTWNTGELF
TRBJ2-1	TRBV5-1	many	ASSLVRLAGGQAYNEQF
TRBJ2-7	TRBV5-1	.	ASSFGLAGIYEQY
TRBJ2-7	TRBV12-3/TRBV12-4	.	ASRPGQGAYEQY
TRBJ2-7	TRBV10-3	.	AISVMANGAYEQY
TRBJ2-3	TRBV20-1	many	SVRGHPSTDTQY
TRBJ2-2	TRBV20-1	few	SARETGLGELF
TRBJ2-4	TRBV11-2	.	ASGSPSAKNIQY
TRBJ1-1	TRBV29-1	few	SADSRDRGRITEAF
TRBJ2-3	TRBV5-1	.	ASSLAGQDFDTQY
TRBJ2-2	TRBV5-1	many	ASLPGGGSTGELF
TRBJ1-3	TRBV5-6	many	ASSLGQWENGNTIY
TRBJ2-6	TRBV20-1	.	SARGQLSGANVLT
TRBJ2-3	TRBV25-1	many	ASSVWGTDTQY
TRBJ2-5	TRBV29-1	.	SVASGTQY
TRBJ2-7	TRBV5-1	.	ASSSIAGTANYEQY
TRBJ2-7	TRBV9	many	ASSVGVGSYEQY
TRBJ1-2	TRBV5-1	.	ASSGAGWGYT
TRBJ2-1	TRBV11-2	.	ASSSGTSGSMDEQF
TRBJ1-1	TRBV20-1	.	SARGPTLTGRNTEAF
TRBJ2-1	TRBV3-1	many	ASSQQIVNEQF
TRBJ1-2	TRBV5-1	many	ASSSTDYGYT
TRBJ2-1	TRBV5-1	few	ASSGGSGGIYNEQF
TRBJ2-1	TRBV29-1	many	SARLAGGSYNEQF
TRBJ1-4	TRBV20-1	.	SARERGTGNEKLF
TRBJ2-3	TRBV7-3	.	ASSLHRGKQALTDTQY
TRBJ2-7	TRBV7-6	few	ASSPILAEPEYEQY
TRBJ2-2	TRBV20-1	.	SARPSGGNTGELF
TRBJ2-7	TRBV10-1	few	AIKGYSYEQY
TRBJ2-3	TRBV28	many	ASSNRDGVTDTQY
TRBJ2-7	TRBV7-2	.	ASSLAQGRIYEQY
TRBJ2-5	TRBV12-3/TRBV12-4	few	ASSLKDRQETQY
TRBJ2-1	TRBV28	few	ASNDLSSYNEQF
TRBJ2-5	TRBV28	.	ASALGHKETQY
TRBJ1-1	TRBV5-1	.	ASSLLMNTEAF
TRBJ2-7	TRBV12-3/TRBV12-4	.	ASSLTGASYEQY
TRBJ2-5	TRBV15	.	ATSRDVGGHWETQY
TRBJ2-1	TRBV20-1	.	SARPPSYNEQF
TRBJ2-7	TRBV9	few	ASSARWGGNEQY